Listed here are 30 T cell receptor beta chains from one sample, sequenced in a study of blood T cell repertoires in COVID-19. Profiling relied on immunoSEQ multiplex PCR, and the TCRdb table lists in-frame clones only, not all of them. Of about 170,000 clones listed, about 85% are singletons. The sample comprised peripheral blood. The origin of the receptors is an older woman with COVID-19, enrolled during active disease.

V usage is TRBV28 and J usage is TRBJ1-5; D ambiguous. The V gene lost 2 bases and the J gene lost 4 bases, with 12 bases spanning the gap. Germline V lookup: CDR1 MDHEN, CDR2 SYDVKM. This CDR3 is built from 15 residues. This chain's CDR3 is CASSLGFLGNQPQHF. The CDR3 DNA reads as TGTGCCAGCAGTTTAGGTTTCCTAGGAAATCAGCCCCAGCATTTT.

The chain joins TRBV5-1 to TRBJ2-2; 8 nucleotides match TRBD1. Trimming at V came to 4 bases and at J to 7 bases, leaving 9 bases not matched to a gene. The length of the CDR3 is 15 residues. CDR1 and CDR2 from the germline V gene are SGHRS and YFSETQ. CDR3 sequence reads: CASSTTQGADGELFF. In nucleotides, the CDR3 is TGCGCCAGCAGCACCACCCAGGGGGCAGACGGGGAGCTGTTTTTT.

V is TRBV3-1 (or the pseudogene TRBV3-2) and J is TRBJ1-1, with TRBD1 matching over 7 bases. Per germline, CDR1 LGHDT and CDR2 YNNKEL (reference sequence). The CDR3 covers 15 residues. V lost 4 bases, J lost 2 bases, and 7 bases stayed unmatched. CDR3 DNA: TGTGCCAGCAGCCTCTCCGGAGGGGGCAACACTGAAGCTTTCTTT. Translation gives CASSLSGGGNTEAFF.

This clone turned up a few times. The J gene is TRBJ2-7, the V gene TRBV2, with D perhaps matching TRBD2 (5 bases). Germline values: CDR1 SNHLY, CDR2 FYNNEI. With 1 base removed from V and 6 bases from J, the gap between germline ends came to 10 bases. The CDR3 runs to 13 residues. CDR3 loop: CASSEEGSGEQYF. The CDR3 nucleotides are TGTGCCAGCAGTGAAGAGGGAAGCGGCGAGCAGTACTTC. Variable domain in full (rest from reference TRBV2 and TRBJ2-7): EPEVTQTPSHQVTQMGQEVILRCVPISNHLYFYWYRQILGQKVEFLVSFYNNEISEKSEIFDDQFSVERPDGSNFTLKIRSTKLEDSAMYFCASSEEGSGEQYFGPGTRLTVT.

The chain couples TRBV19 to TRBJ2-4; TRBD2 is a possible D gene (6 bases). The length of the CDR3 is 15 residues. Trimming took 1 base from V and 1 from J, leaving 8 bases between them. The germline V gene has CDR1 LNHDA and CDR2 SQIVND (reference sequence). CDR3 in amino acids: CASSIGGDAKNIQYF. The CDR3 nucleotides read TGTGCCAGTAGTATAGGGGGGGATGCCAAAAACATTCAGTACTTC.

The rearrangement uses TRBV11-2 and TRBJ2-7, with no clear D. The V gene lost 0 bases and the J gene lost 0 bases, with 9 bases spanning the gap. This CDR3 is 15 amino acids long. Germline values: CDR1 SGHAT, CDR2 FQNNGV. Here the CDR3 DNA reads TGTGCCAGCAGCTTAGATCCGGCTAGCTCCTACGAGCAGTACGTC. Protein sequence: CASSLDPASSYEQYV.

The chain joins TRBV19 to TRBJ2-7; possible D gene TRBD2, 5 bases. CDR1 is LNHDA and CDR2 is SQIVND in the germline V gene (reference sequence). V dropped 3 bases and J dropped 2 bases, with 14 bases sitting between them. This CDR3 is built from 15 residues. The CDR3 coding sequence is TGTGCCAGTAGTATTGGTAGGAACGGGGCCTACGAGCAGTACTTC. It codes for CASSIGRNGAYEQYF.

The chain combines TRBV5-5 with TRBJ2-2, with a possible D match to TRBD1 (5 bases). Per the germline V gene, CDR1 is SGHKS and CDR2 is YYEKEE (reference sequence). Between the trimmed V and J ends, which lost 4 bases and 6 bases, there was a span of 19 bases. CDR3 length equals 16 residues. The CDR3 nucleotides are TGTGCCAGCAGCCAAGGGTGGCAGGGCGCCGCCGGGGAGCTGTTTTTT. It is translated as CASSQGWQGAAGELFF. The whole variable domain, remainder taken from reference TRBV5-5 and TRBJ2-2, is DAGVTQSPTHLIKTRGQQVTLRCSPISGHKSVSWYQQVLGQGPQFIFQYYEKEERGRGNFPDRFSARQFPNYSSELNVNALLLGDSALYLCASSQGWQGAAGELFFGEGSRLTVL.

This chain links TRBV6-1 with TRBJ1-2; maybe TRBD1 (6 bases). CDR1 is MNHNS, CDR2 SASEGT, per germline. The CDR3 consists of 14 residues. The germline V and J ends were trimmed by 1 base and 7 bases, with 13 bases remaining between them. The DNA of the CDR3 is TGTGCCAGCAGTGAAGTGGCTGGGGGCGGTGGCTACACCTTC. Translation: CASSEVAGGGGYTF.

The rearrangement links TRBV14 to TRBJ2-5; TRBD1 aligns across 7 bases. J gave up 2 bases and V 4 bases, and 10 bases lay outside the gene matches. This CDR3 region has 16 residues. Looked up from germline, CDR1 is SGHDN and CDR2 is FVKESK. In DNA, the CDR3 is TGTGCCAGCAGCCGCGCCTACAGGGGTCGACAAGAGACCCAGTACTTC. It specifies CASSRAYRGRQETQYF.

In this sample, this clone turned up once. V and J are TRBV6-6 and TRBJ1-5; tentative D call: TRBD1 (5 bases). Trimming shortened V by 5 bases and J by 0 bases, and 11 bases separated the two germline ends. Germline assignment: CDR1 MNHNY and CDR2 SVGAGI (reference sequence). The CDR3 covers 15 residues. CDR3 amino acids: CASSLGGTSNQPQHF. The DNA of the CDR3 is TGTGCCAGCAGTCTGGGGGGGACTAGCAATCAGCCCCAGCATTTT.

V is TRBV30 and J is TRBJ1-6; 8 bases map to TRBD1. CDR1 GTSNPN and CDR2 SVGIG come from the germline V gene (reference sequence). This CDR3 region has 17 residues. Trimming at V came to 2 bases and at J to 10 bases, leaving 16 bases not matched to a gene. CDR3 residues: CAWSTQGTGRRESPLHF. The CDR3 nucleotides read TGTGCCTGGAGTACACAGGGGACAGGAAGACGAGAATCACCCCTCCACTTT. The full variable domain, in which reference TRBV30 and TRBJ1-6 provide the parts outside the CDR3, is SQTIHQWPATLVQPVGSPLSLECTVEGTSNPNLYWYRQAAGRGLQLLFYSVGIGQISSEVPQNLSASRPQDRQFILSSKKLLLSDSGFYLCAWSTQGTGRRESPLHFGNGTRLTVT.

The V gene is TRBV4-1, the J gene TRBJ2-1, with 7 bases aligning to TRBD1. Germline CDR1 and CDR2: MGHRA and YSYEKL. This CDR3 region has 16 residues. The J segment lost 0 bases and the V segment lost 2 bases, leaving 4 bases of the junction unmatched. Written as DNA, the CDR3 is TGCGCCAGCAGCCAACAAGACAGGGTCTCCTACAATGAGCAGTTCTTC. It encodes CASSQQDRVSYNEQFF.

The count of this clone is one. DNA for the CDR3: TGTGCCAGCAGTGAGGAATGGGCAGATCAGCCCCAGCATTTT. This gives the protein CASSEEWADQPQHF. J is TRBJ1-5 and V is TRBV6-1; no definite D call. Germline CDR1 is MNHNS and CDR2 is SASEGT. This CDR3 has 14 amino acids. Trimming removed 3 bases from V and 5 bases from J, with 11 bases in between.

The chain combines TRBV5-5 with TRBJ1-2; D is uncertain. The CDR3 is 13 residues long. The V end was cut by 1 base, the J end by 4 bases, with 8 bases between. Germline V gene sequence: CDR1 SGHKS, CDR2 YYEKEE (reference sequence). The CDR3 is CASSLSTAYGYTF. The DNA of the CDR3 is TGTGCCAGCAGCTTGAGCACAGCCTATGGCTACACCTTC.

V gene TRBV7-2 combines with J gene TRBJ1-1; 10 bases match TRBD1. Germline-derived CDR1 and CDR2 are SGHTA and FQGNSA. The CDR3 covers 13 residues. J gave up 12 bases and V 5 bases, and 9 bases lay outside the gene matches. CDR3: CASSPTTTGGPFF. The CDR3 DNA reads as TGTGCCAGCAGCCCGACTACGACAGGGGGCCCTTTCTTT. Based on the CDR3 plus reference TRBV7-2 and TRBJ1-1, the full variable domain is GAGVSQSPSNKVTEKGKDVELRCDPISGHTALYWYRQSLGQGLEFLIYFQGNSAPDKSGLPSDRFSAERTGGSVSTLTIQRTQQEDSAVYLCASSPTTTGGPFFGQGTRLTVV.

The chain joins TRBV3-1 (or the pseudogene TRBV3-2) to TRBJ2-1; the D is unclear. CDR1 and CDR2 from the germline V gene are LGHDT and YNNKEL (reference sequence). The ends were cut back, 1 base at V and 5 bases at J, with 3 bases in the middle. The CDR3 totals 12 residues. CDR3 residues: CASSQVDNEQFF. The CDR3, as DNA: TGTGCCAGCAGCCAAGTCGACAATGAGCAGTTCTTC.

A few counts support this clone. The V gene is TRBV12-3 or TRBV12-4, the J gene TRBJ1-1; D may be TRBD1 (5 bases). The length of the CDR3 is 13 residues. Deletions cut 8 bases from V and 2 bases from J, with 12 bases between. CDR3 amino acids: CASVTDLNTEAFF. CDR3 nucleotides: TGTGCCAGCGTGACAGACCTAAACACTGAAGCTTTCTTT.

This chain joins TRBV2 and TRBJ1-3; no clear D. Germline CDR1 and CDR2: SNHLY and FYNNEI. V was pared by 7 bases and J by 9 bases, with 13 bases between. CDR3 length: 12 amino acids. CDR3 coding DNA: TGTGCCAGCAAAAATAATGAGATCACCATATATTTT. This encodes CASKNNEITIYF.

This chain connects TRBV6-5 to TRBJ2-5; D is possibly TRBD2 (6 bases). The germline V and J ends were trimmed by 4 bases and 4 bases, with 10 bases remaining between them. Germline V gives CDR1 MNHEY, CDR2 SVGAGI. This CDR3 contains 13 residues. This chain's CDR3 is CASSLRRGETQYF. The DNA of the CDR3 is TGTGCCAGCAGTTTACGGAGGGGAGAGACCCAGTACTTC.

The rearrangement uses TRBV10-1 and TRBJ2-3; TRBD2 matches at 8 bases. Trimming removed 2 bases from V and 0 bases from J; junction bases left unmatched: 1. Germline V gene sequence: CDR1 WNHNN, CDR2 SYGVQD (reference sequence). This CDR3 has 15 residues. Here the CDR3 reads CASSESGGSTDTQYF. The CDR3, as DNA: TGCGCCAGCAGTGAGAGCGGGGGAAGCACAGATACGCAGTATTTT.

V and J are TRBV5-6 and TRBJ2-7; D is perhaps TRBD2 (5 bases). Germline CDR1 is SGHDT and CDR2 is YYEEEE. The germline V and J ends were trimmed by 0 bases and 2 bases, with 12 bases remaining between them. This CDR3 has 15 residues. DNA for the CDR3: TGTGCCAGCAGCTTGGAGCGGAGCCGCCCCTACGAGCAGTACGTC. This sequence encodes CASSLERSRPYEQYV.

The chain links TRBV27 to TRBJ2-1; perhaps TRBD2 as D (6 bases). Per germline, CDR1 MNHEY and CDR2 SMNVEV (reference sequence). The CDR3 is 16 amino acids. With 3 bases removed from V and 5 bases from J, the gap between germline ends came to 17 bases. The CDR3 nucleotides are TGTGCCAGCAGTTTCAGGGACTCCACATCCCACAATGAGCAGTTCTTC. This gives the protein CASSFRDSTSHNEQFF.

This chain uses TRBV29-1 with TRBJ1-4; D not resolved. V shed 1 base and J shed 8 bases, with 8 bases lying between them. Germline-derived CDR1 and CDR2 are SQVTM and ANQGSEA. The length of the CDR3 is 12 residues. CDR3 residues: CSVEVNREKLFF. For the CDR3, the DNA is TGCAGCGTTGAAGTAAATCGGGAAAAACTGTTTTTT.

V and J are TRBV6-2 or TRBV6-3 and TRBJ2-3, with D tentatively TRBD2 (7 bases). Germline V gene lookup returns CDR1 MNHEY and CDR2 SVGEGT. There are 14 residues in the CDR3. V lost 4 bases, J lost 8 bases, and 16 bases lay in between. The CDR3 region is CASSLSGGKGTQYF. Written as DNA, the CDR3 is TGTGCCAGCAGTTTGTCGGGGGGCAAGGGTACGCAGTATTTT.

The chain recombines TRBV12-3 or TRBV12-4 with TRBJ1-2; D is unresolved. The CDR3 is 11 residues long. V shed 7 bases and J shed 8 bases, with 11 bases lying between them. The CDR3 coding sequence is TGTGCCAGCAATAGCCATTGGGGCTACACCTTC. Amino acids: CASNSHWGYTF.

The V and J genes are TRBV5-1 and TRBJ1-1; a possible D gene is TRBD1 (6 bases). Trimming removed 5 bases at V and 0 bases at J, with 17 bases between. The length of the CDR3 is 16 residues. Germline V CDR1 and CDR2: SGHRS, YFSETQ. The CDR3 sequence: CASRARVTGLNTEAFF. The CDR3 DNA is TGCGCCAGCAGGGCAAGAGTAACAGGGTTGAACACTGAAGCTTTCTTT.

The V and J genes are TRBV6-1 and TRBJ2-7, with a weak D call TRBD1 (5 bases). The CDR3 extends over 16 amino acids. V was cut by 2 bases and J by 5 bases, with 19 bases left in between. Germline V gives CDR1 MNHNS, CDR2 SASEGT. The CDR3 protein is CASSEMRGPRANEQYV. The CDR3 bases are TGTGCCAGCAGTGAAATGAGAGGACCCAGGGCCAACGAGCAGTACGTC.

This chain connects TRBV29-1 to TRBJ1-2, with unresolved D. This CDR3 has 13 amino acids. CDR1 and CDR2 (germline): SQVTM, ANQGSEA. With 0 bases removed from V and 8 bases from J, the gap between germline ends came to 13 bases. The CDR3 bases are TGCAGCGTTGAAGATCGGCAGGCAGGCGGCTACACCTTC. Translated: CSVEDRQAGGYTF.

The chain carries TRBV28 and TRBJ2-3; maybe TRBD2 (6 bases). Trimming took 3 bases from V and 2 from J, leaving 27 bases between them. The CDR3 extends over 20 amino acids. CDR1 and CDR2 from the germline V gene are MDHEN and SYDVKM. CDR3 nucleotides: TGTGCCAGCAGTTTGAACAGAGGGAGCCCTTCTCGGGGGTCCACAGATACGCAGTATTTT. This gives the protein CASSLNRGSPSRGSTDTQYF.